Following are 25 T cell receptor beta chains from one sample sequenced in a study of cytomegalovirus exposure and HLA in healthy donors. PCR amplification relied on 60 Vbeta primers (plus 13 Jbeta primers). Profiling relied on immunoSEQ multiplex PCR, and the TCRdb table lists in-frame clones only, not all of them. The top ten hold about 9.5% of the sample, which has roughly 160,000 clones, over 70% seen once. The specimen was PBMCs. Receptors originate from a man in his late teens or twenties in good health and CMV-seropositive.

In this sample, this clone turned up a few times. Here the CDR3 DNA reads TGTGCCAGCAGCTTAGGTGGAGGACATGAGCAGTTCTTC. Its protein product is CASSLGGGHEQFF. The chain recombines TRBV11-1 with TRBJ2-1, with D possibly matching TRBD2 (5 bases). CDR1 is SGHAT and CDR2 is FQDESV in the germline V gene (reference sequence). V was shortened by 1 base and J by 8 bases, with 9 bases between the two germline ends. This CDR3 is built from 13 residues.

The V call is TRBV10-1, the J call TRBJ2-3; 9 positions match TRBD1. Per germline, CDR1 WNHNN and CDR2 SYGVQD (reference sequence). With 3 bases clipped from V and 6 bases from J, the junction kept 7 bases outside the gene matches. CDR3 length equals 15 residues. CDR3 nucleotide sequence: TGCGCCAGCAGTGAATGGGACAGGGTCCCCGATACGCAGTATTTT. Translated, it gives CASSEWDRVPDTQYF.

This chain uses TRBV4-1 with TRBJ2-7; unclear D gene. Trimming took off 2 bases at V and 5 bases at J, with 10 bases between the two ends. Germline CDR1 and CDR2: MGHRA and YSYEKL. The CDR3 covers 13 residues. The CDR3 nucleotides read TGCGCCAGCAGCCAATCCCTGTACAACGAGCAGTACTTC. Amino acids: CASSQSLYNEQYF.

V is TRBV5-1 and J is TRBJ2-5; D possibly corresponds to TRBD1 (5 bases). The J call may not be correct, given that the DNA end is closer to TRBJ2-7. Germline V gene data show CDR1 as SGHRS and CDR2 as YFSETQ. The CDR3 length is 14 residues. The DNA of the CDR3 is TGCGCCAGCAGCCCCGGCCAGGGTGTCAACGAGCAGTACTTC. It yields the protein CASSPGQGVNEQYF.

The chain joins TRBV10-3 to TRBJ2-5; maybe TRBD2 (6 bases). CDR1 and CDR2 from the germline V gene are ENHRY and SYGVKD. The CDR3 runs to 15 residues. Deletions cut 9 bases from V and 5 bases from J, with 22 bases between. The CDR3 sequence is CAISPGTAVGETQYF. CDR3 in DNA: TGTGCCATTTCGCCTGGGACTGCCGTCGGGGAGACCCAGTACTTC.

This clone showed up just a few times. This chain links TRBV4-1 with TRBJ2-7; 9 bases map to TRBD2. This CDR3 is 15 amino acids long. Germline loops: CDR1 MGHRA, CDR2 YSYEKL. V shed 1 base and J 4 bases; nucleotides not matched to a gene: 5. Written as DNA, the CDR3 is TGCGCCAGCAGCCAAGGTTTTACTAGCGGGTACGAGCAGTACTTC. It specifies CASSQGFTSGYEQYF.

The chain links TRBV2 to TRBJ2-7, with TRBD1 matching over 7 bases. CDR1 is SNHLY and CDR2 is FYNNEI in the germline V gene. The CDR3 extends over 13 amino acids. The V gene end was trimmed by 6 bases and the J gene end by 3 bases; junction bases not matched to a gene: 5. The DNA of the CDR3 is TGTGCCAGCAGGGGGGACAGTCACTACGAGCAGTACTTC. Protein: CASRGDSHYEQYF.

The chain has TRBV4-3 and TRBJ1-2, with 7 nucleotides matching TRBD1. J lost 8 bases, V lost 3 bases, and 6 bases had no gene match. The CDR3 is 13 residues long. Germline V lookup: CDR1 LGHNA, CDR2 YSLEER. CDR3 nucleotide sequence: TGCGCCAGCAGCCAGACCTCACAGGGGGGCTACACCTTC. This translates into CASSQTSQGGYTF.

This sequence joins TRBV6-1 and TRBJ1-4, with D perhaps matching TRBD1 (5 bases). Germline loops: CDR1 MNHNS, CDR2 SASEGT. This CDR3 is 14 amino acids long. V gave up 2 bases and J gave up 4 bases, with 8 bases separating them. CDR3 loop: CASSENRSNEKLFF. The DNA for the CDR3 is TGTGCCAGCAGTGAAAACAGGAGTAATGAAAAACTGTTTTTT.

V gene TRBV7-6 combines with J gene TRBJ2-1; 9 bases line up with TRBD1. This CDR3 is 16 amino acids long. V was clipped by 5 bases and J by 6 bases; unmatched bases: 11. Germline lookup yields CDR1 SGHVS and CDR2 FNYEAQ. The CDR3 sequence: CASSPFGDRASNEQFF. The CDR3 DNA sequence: TGTGCCAGCAGCCCGTTTGGGGACAGGGCTTCCAATGAGCAGTTCTTC.

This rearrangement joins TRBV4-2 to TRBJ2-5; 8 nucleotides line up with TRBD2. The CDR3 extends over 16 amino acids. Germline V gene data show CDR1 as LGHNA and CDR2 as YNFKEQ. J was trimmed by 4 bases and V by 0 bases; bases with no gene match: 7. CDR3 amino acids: CASSQDPGTRRETQYF. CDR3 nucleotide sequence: TGTGCCAGCAGCCAAGATCCCGGGACTAGGAGAGAGACCCAGTACTTC.

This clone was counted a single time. The CDR3 sequence: CASSVDGIAAAYNEQFF. For the CDR3, the DNA is TGCGCCAGCAGCGTAGATGGGATAGCGGCAGCCTACAATGAGCAGTTCTTC. The genes are TRBV5-1 and TRBJ2-1; tentatively, D is TRBD2 (6 bases). Germline V gene lookup returns CDR1 SGHRS and CDR2 YFSETQ. Deletions cut 4 bases from V and 2 bases from J, with 19 bases between. The CDR3 is made up of 17 amino acids.

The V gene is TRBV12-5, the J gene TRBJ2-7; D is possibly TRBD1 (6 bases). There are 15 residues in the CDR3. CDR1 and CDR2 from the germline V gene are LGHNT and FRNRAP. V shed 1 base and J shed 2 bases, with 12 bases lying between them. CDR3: CASGLENRVPYEQYF. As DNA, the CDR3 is TGTGCTAGTGGTTTGGAGAACAGGGTCCCCTACGAGCAGTACTTC.

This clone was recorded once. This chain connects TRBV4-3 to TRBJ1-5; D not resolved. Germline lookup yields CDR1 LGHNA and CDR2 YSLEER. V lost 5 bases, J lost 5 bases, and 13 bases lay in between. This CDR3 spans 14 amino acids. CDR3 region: CASSKGRGYQPQHF. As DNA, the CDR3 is TGCGCCAGCAGCAAAGGACGGGGATATCAGCCCCAGCATTTT.

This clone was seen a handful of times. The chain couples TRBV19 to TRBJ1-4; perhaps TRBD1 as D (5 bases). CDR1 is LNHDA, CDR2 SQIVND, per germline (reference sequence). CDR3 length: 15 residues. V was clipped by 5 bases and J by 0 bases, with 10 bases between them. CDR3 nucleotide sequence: TGTGCCAGTAGTCTGACAGATGCAACTAATGAAAAACTGTTTTTT. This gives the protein CASSLTDATNEKLFF.

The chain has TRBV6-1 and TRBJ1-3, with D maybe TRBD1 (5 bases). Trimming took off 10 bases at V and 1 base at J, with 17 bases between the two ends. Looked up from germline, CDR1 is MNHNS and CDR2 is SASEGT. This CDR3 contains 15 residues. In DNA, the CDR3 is TGTGCCACCACGGGGGAGGCGCTTTCTGGAAACACCATATATTTT. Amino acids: CATTGEALSGNTIYF.

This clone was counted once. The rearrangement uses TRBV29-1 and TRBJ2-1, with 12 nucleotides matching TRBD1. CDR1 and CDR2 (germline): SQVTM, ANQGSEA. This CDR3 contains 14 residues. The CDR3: CSAALGQGAGEQFF. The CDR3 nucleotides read TGCAGTGCGGCCTTGGGACAGGGGGCGGGTGAGCAGTTCTTC.

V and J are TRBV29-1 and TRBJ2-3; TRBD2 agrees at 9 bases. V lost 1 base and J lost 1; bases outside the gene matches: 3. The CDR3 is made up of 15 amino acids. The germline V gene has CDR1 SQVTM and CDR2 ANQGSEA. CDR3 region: CSVEVGGGGTDTQYF. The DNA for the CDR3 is TGCAGCGTTGAAGTAGGCGGGGGGGGCACAGATACGCAGTATTTT.

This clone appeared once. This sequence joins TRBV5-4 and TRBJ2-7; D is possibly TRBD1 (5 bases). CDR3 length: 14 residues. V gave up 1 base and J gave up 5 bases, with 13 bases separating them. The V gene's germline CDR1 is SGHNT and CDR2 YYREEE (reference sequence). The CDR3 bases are TGTGCCAGCAGCTTGCCCGGACAAGTCCACGAGCAGTACTTC. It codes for CASSLPGQVHEQYF.

The CDR3 DNA is TGTGCCAGCCTCAACGACAGGGGGCCTCAAGAGACCCAGTACTTC. It yields the protein CASLNDRGPQETQYF. The chain uses TRBV6-1 and TRBJ2-5; 10 bases are shared with TRBD1. J lost 2 bases, V lost 8 bases, and 8 bases had no gene match. Germline assignment: CDR1 MNHNS and CDR2 SASEGT. The CDR3 is made up of 15 amino acids.

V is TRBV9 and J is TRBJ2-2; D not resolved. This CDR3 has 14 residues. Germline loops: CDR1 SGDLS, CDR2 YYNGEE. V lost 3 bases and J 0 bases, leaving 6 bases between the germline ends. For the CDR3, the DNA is TGTGCCAGCAGCGACGGAGCGAACACCGGGGAGCTGTTTTTT. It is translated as CASSDGANTGELFF.

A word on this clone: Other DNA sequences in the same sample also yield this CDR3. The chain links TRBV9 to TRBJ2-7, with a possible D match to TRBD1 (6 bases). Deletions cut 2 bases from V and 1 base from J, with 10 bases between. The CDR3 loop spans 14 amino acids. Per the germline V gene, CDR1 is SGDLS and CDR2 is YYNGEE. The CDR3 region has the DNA TGTGCCAGCAGCGTGGGCGACAGGTCCTACGAGCAGTACTTC. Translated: CASSVGDRSYEQYF.

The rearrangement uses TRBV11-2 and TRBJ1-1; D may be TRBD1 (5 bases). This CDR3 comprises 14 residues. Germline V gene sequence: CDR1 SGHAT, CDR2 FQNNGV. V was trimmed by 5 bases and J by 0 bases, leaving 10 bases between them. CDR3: CASSLQVMNTEAFF. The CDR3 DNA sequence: TGTGCCAGCAGCCTACAGGTCATGAACACTGAAGCTTTCTTT.

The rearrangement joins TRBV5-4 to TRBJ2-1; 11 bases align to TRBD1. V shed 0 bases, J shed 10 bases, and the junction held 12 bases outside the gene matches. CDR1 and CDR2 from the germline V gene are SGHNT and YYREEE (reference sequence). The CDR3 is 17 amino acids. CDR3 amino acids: CASSLAAGTGGLVEQFF. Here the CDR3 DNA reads TGTGCCAGCAGCTTGGCCGCCGGGACAGGGGGTTTAGTGGAGCAGTTCTTC.

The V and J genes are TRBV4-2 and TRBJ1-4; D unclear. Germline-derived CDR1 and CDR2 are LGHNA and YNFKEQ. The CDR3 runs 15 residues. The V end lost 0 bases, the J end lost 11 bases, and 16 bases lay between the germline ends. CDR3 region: CASSQESTDLEKLFF. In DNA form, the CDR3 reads TGTGCCAGCAGCCAAGAGTCTACAGATTTAGAGAAACTGTTTTTT.